This record covers a single T cell receptor beta chain. What it binds is unknown. The CDR3 contains 17 residues. After removal of 6 bases from V and 2 bases from J, the junction contained 12 bases not matched to a gene. Germline V gene sequence: CDR1 MNHEY, CDR2 SVGEGT. This entry comes from a study of response to subunit inactivated influenza vaccine. TCRdb re-called the RT-PCR reads through MiXCR, storing one row per CDR3 protein. The data hold fewer than 700,000 distinct CDR3 sequences, with roughly 13% observed a single time. Overall study findings and caveats: Authors proposed each seasonal influenza vaccination draws in few new T cells.

The chain links TRBV6-2 or TRBV6-3 to TRBJ2-7, with 11 bases identical to TRBD2. The sample here was PBMCs from blood, taken roughly 46 days after vaccination. This receptor was taken from a man aged 50 or older who received an inactivated influenza vaccine. The CDR3 protein is CASSRATSGARPYEQYF. The CDR3 region has the DNA TGTGCCAGCAGCCGAGCGACTAGCGGGGCGCGCCCCTACGAGCAGTACTTC.